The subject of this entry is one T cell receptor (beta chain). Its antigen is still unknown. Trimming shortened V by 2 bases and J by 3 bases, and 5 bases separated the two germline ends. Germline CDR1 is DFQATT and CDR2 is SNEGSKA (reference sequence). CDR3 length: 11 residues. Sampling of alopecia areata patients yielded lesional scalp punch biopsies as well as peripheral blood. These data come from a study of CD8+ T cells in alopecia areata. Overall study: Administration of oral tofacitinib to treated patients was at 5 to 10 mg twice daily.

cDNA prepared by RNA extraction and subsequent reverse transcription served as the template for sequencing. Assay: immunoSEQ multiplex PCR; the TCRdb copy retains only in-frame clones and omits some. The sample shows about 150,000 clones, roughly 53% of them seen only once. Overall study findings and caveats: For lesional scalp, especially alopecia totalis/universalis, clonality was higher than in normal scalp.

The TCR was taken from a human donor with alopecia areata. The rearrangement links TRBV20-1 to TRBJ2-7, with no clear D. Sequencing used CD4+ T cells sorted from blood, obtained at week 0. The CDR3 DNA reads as TGCAGTGCTAGACGCCTCTACGAGCAGTACTTC. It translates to CSARRLYEQYF.